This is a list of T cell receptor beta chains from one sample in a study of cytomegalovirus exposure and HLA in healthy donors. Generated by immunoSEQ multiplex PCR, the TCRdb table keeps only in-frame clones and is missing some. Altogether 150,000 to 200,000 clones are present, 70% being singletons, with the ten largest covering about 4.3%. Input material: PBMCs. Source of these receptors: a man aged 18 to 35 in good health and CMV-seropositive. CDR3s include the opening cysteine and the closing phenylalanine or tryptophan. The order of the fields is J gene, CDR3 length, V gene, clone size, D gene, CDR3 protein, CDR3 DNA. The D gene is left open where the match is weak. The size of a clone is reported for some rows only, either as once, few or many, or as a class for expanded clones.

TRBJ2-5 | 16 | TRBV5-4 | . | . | CASSLALAAHQETQYF | TGTGCCAGCAGCTTGGCACTAGCCGCACACCAAGAGACCCAGTACTTC
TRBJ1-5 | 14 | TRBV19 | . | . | CASSIGQGNQPQHF | TGTGCCAGTAGTATTGGGCAGGGCAATCAGCCCCAGCATTTT
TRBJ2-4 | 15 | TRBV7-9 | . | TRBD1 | CASSPLGQGENIQYF | TGTGCCAGCAGCCCCCTGGGACAGGGTGAAAACATTCAGTACTTC
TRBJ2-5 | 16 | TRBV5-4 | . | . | CASSGNRGSSQETQYF | TGTGCCAGCAGCGGAAACAGAGGGTCCTCCCAAGAGACCCAGTACTTC
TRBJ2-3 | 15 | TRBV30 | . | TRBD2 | CAWSALAGTADTQYF | TGTGCCTGGAGTGCGCTAGCGGGAACCGCAGATACGCAGTATTTT
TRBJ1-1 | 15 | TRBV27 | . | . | CASSRFPEANTEAFF | TGTGCCAGCAGTAGATTCCCCGAAGCGAACACTGAAGCTTTCTTT
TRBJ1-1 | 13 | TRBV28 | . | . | CASTPRVNTEAFF | TGTGCCAGCACCCCCCGAGTCAACACTGAAGCTTTCTTT
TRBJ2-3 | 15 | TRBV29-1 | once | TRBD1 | CSARTGTGTTDTQYF | TGCAGCGCCAGGACCGGGACAGGGACCACAGATACGCAGTATTTT
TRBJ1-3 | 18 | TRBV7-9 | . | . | CASSLSFAGASSGNTIYF | TGTGCCAGCAGCCTCTCCTTCGCAGGGGCCAGCTCTGGAAACACCATATATTTT
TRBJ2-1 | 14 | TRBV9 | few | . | CASSEAGSNNEQFF | TGTGCCAGCAGCGAGGCGGGATCCAACAATGAGCAGTTCTTC
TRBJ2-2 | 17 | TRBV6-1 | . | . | CASSEGPVGANTGELFF | TGTGCCAGCAGTGAAGGGCCCGTGGGCGCGAACACCGGGGAGCTGTTTTTT
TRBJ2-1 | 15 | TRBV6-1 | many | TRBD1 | CASRAGTGVLNEQFF | TGTGCCAGCAGAGCCGGGACAGGGGTCCTCAATGAGCAGTTCTTC
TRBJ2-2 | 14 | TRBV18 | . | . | CASSPGRNTGELFF | TGTGCCAGCTCACCAGGGAGGAACACCGGGGAGCTGTTTTTT
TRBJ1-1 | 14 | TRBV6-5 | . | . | CASSYGSLNTEAFF | TGTGCCAGCAGTTATGGCAGTTTGAACACTGAAGCTTTCTTT
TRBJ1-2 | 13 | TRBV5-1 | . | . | CASSIGAGSGYTF | TGCGCCAGCAGCATTGGGGCAGGGTCCGGCTACACCTTC
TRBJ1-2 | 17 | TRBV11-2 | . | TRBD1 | CASSSLRRRDRENGYTF | TGTGCCAGCAGCTCTCTGAGGCGCCGGGACAGGGAAAATGGCTACACCTTC
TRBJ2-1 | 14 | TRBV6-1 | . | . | CASREGGPYNEQFF | TGTGCCAGCAGGGAGGGGGGGCCATACAATGAGCAGTTCTTC
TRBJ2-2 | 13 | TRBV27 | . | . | CASSLQGGGELFF | TGTGCCAGCAGTTTACAGGGGGGCGGGGAGCTGTTTTTT
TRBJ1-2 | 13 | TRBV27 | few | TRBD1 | CASSDRGPYGYTF | TGTGCCAGCAGTGACAGGGGCCCCTATGGCTACACCTTC
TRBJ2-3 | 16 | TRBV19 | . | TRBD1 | CASSNDRGRGTDTQYF | TGTGCCAGTAGTAATGACAGGGGGCGGGGTACAGATACGCAGTATTTT
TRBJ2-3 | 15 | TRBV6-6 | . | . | CASRRGDSYTDTQYF | TGTGCCAGCAGAAGGGGGGACAGCTACACAGATACGCAGTATTTT
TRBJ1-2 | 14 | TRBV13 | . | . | CASSHSVFPYGYTF | TGTGCCAGCAGCCATTCAGTGTTTCCGTATGGCTACACCTTC
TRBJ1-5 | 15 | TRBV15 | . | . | CATSRHREDNQPRHF | TGTGCCACCAGCAGACACCGGGAGGACAATCAGCCCCGGCATTTT
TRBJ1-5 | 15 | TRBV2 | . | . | CASKGQGIGNQPQHF | TGTGCCAGCAAAGGGCAGGGTATAGGAAATCAGCCCCAGCATTTT
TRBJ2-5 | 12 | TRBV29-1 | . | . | CSVDQGGETQYF | TGCAGCGTCGACCAAGGCGGAGAGACCCAGTACTTC
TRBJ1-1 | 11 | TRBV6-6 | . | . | CASTGNTEAFF | TGTGCCTCGACAGGGAACACTGAAGCTTTCTTT
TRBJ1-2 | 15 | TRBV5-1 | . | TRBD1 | CASTFLTGGAYGYTF | TGCGCCAGCACCTTTTTGACAGGGGGCGCGTATGGCTACACCTTC
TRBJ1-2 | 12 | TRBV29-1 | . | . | CSGFRTDYGYTF | TGCAGCGGTTTTCGGACTGACTATGGCTACACCTTC
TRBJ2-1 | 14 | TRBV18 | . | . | CASSLGTEGIEQFF | TGTGCCAGCTCCCTCGGGACTGAGGGGATTGAGCAGTTCTTC
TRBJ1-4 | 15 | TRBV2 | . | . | CASSLDGQKGEKLFF | TGTGCCAGCAGCCTAGACGGCCAGAAGGGGGAAAAACTGTTTTTT
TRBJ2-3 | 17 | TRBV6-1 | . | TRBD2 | CASSEAHWSSTSATQYF | TGTGCCAGCAGTGAAGCGCACTGGTCAAGCACTAGCGCTACGCAGTATTTT
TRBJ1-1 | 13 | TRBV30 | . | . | CAWSSRGNTEAFF | TGTGCCTGGAGTTCAAGGGGGAACACTGAAGCTTTCTTT